Following are 8 T cell receptor beta chains from one sample sequenced in a study of early T cells in non-severe SARS-CoV-2 infection. MiXCR was run by TCRdb on the 5' RACE reads, yielding one entry per CDR3 protein. This table has under 65,000 distinct CDR3 sequences, around 13% appearing once. The material was whole blood, obtained at baseline. These receptors came from an adult who was a healthcare worker with PCR-confirmed SARS-CoV-2 infection or an uninfected control (not recorded which).

There are many counts of this clonotype. The V and J genes are TRBV6-2 or TRBV6-3 and TRBJ2-7, with TRBD2 identical over 9 bases. This CDR3 spans 14 amino acids. V trimming: 5 bases; J trimming: 7 bases; junction bases outside the gene matches: 9. Germline V gene lookup returns CDR1 MNHEY and CDR2 SVGEGT. The CDR3 spells CASSTLAGAEEQYF. DNA for the CDR3: TGTGCCAGCAGTACACTAGCGGGTGCTGAGGAGCAGTACTTC.

This clonotype came up a few times. The chain carries TRBV10-1 and TRBJ2-2; 8 bases line up with TRBD1. Per the germline V gene, CDR1 is WNHNN and CDR2 is SYGVQD (reference sequence). J lost 1 base, V lost 5 bases, and 3 bases had no gene match. The CDR3 runs 15 residues. The CDR3 coding sequence is TGCGCCAGCAGTAGACAGGGGCTGAACACCGGGGAGCTGTTTTTT. Protein: CASSRQGLNTGELFF.

The rearrangement uses TRBV20-1 and TRBJ2-7; 12 nucleotides agree with TRBD2. V lost 6 bases and J lost 2; bases outside the gene matches: 8. Germline lookup yields CDR1 DFQATT and CDR2 SNEGSKA (reference sequence). The CDR3 runs 15 residues. CDR3 in amino acids: CSAPALAGGTYEQYF. The CDR3 DNA follows: TGCAGTGCCCCTGCCCTAGCGGGAGGGACCTACGAGCAGTACTTC.

On this clonotype: A much bigger clone sits one base away, suggesting this may be a read error. The V and J genes are TRBV28 and TRBJ1-3, with D possibly matching TRBD1 (5 bases). Germline CDR1 reads MDHEN; CDR2 reads SYDVKM. This CDR3 has 14 residues. The CDR3 DNA sequence: TGTGTCAGCACCACAGGCGGATCTGAAAACACCATATATTTT. Translated: CVSTTGGSENTIYF. The full variable domain, with the rest looked up from reference TRBV28 and TRBJ1-3, is DVKVTQSSRYLVKRTGEKVFLECVQDMDHENMFWYRQDPGLGLRLIYFSYDVKMKEKGDIPEGYSVSREKKERFSLILESASTNQTSMYLCVSTTGGSENTIYFGEGSWLTVV.

V and J are TRBV13 and TRBJ2-7, with D tentatively TRBD1 or TRBD2 (5 bases each). The CDR3 is made up of 11 amino acids. Germline CDR1 PRHDT, CDR2 FYEKMQ (reference sequence). V dropped 3 bases and J dropped 7 bases, with 7 bases sitting between them. CDR3 sequence: CASSFGAEQYF. In DNA form, the CDR3 reads TGTGCCAGCAGCTTCGGGGCAGAGCAGTACTTC.

This clonotype was picked up a small number of times. The J gene is TRBJ2-4, the V gene TRBV20-1; no clear D gene. Germline V CDR1 and CDR2: DFQATT, SNEGSKA (reference sequence). CDR3 length: 15 residues. Trimming shortened V by 2 bases and J by 2 bases, and 13 bases separated the two germline ends. The CDR3 spells CSARNPLSPKNIQYF. The DNA for the CDR3 is TGCAGTGCTAGAAACCCGCTTTCGCCCAAAAACATTCAGTACTTC.

This clonotype has only a few counts. J is TRBJ2-5 and V is TRBV5-1; 7 bases fit TRBD2. Germline lookup yields CDR1 SGHRS and CDR2 YFSETQ. The CDR3 consists of 14 residues. V lost 4 bases and J lost 2; bases outside the gene matches: 5. The chain's CDR3 is CASSPQGGQETQYF. In DNA form, the CDR3 reads TGCGCCAGCAGCCCCCAGGGAGGGCAAGAGACCCAGTACTTC. Using reference TRBV5-1 and TRBJ2-5 for the parts outside the CDR3, the full variable domain is KAGVTQTPRYLIKTRGQQVTLSCSPISGHRSVSWYQQTPGQGLQFLFEYFSETQRNKGNFPGRFSGRQFSNSRSEMNVSTLELGDSALYLCASSPQGGQETQYFGPGTRLLVL.

This clonotype occurred many times. CDR3 sequence (DNA): TGCGCCAGCAGCCCTGGGGGGACAGGGACTTCTAACACTGAAGCTTTCTTT. Translation gives CASSPGGTGTSNTEAFF. The gene calls are TRBV5-1 and TRBJ1-1; 9 bases are shared with TRBD1. The J segment lost 2 bases and the V segment lost 4 bases, leaving 12 bases of the junction unmatched. This CDR3 is 17 amino acids long. Germline V CDR1 and CDR2: SGHRS, YFSETQ.